Listed below are T cell receptor beta chains from one sample, sequenced in a study of T cell repertoires in cytomegalovirus infection. One entry per CDR3 protein results from TCRdb running MiXCR on the reads. The table records 150,000 to 160,000 distinct CDR3 sequences, about a quarter of them present only once. The sequenced sample consisted of PBMCs. The receptor set was obtained from a human donor in good health (CMV status not recorded). Some clones in this sample may be carry-over from other donors' samples. Each CDR3 is given without its conserved first and last residue. Each record gives: D gene, V gene, CDR3 protein. D genes are given only for firm matches.

- TRBV28 ASSLLLVVETQY
TRBD2 TRBV7-2 ASSPRSGGTYEQY
TRBD2 TRBV29-1 SVVAGGIMDTDTQY
- TRBV6-5 ASSRRLDLGELF
TRBD2 TRBV6-2/TRBV6-3 ASSYDSGGGTDTQY
TRBD1 TRBV28 ASSFVRDSKSKNIQY
TRBD1 TRBV5-4 ASSLEGQGTKNIQY
- TRBV18 ASSPIGLWTEAF
- TRBV12-3/TRBV12-4 ASTPVEGGTQY
- TRBV30 AWSGEEETQY
- TRBV7-8 ASSPAGDTQY
- TRBV4-3 ASSQNDRLVSGANVLT
- TRBV6-6 ASMWGANVLT
- TRBV6-2/TRBV6-3 ASSLPPETQY
- TRBV15 ATSNENPNTGELF
TRBD2 TRBV13 ASSLNGGGINEQF
TRBD2 TRBV28 ASSFFLAGTYTDTQY
- TRBV3-1 ASSQWGGLYEQY
TRBD2 TRBV19 ASKVIAGGQDEQY
TRBD1 TRBV7-6 ASRVRGHGTGELF
- TRBV5-4 ASSSNAGSRHEQY
TRBD1 TRBV24-1 ATSDLSVGTAQETQY
- TRBV28 ASRVGTQPQH
- TRBV5-1 ASSLAEYRVGDGYT
TRBD1 TRBV6-5 ASSSDRRGTDTQY
- TRBV7-8 ASSLALLARDTQY
- TRBV20-1 SARAALEQF
TRBD1 TRBV23-1 ASSLTPGQGFTDTQY
- TRBV12-3/TRBV12-4 ASSFQGRNTEAF
- TRBV7-2 ASSYARDEQY
- TRBV12-3/TRBV12-4 ASSLAYQPQH
- TRBV7-8 ASSPPGRNTEAF
TRBD1 TRBV28 ASSLFGQGQQPQH
- TRBV14 ASSQWGYGYT
- TRBV12-3/TRBV12-4 ASSLIYPSVPGELF
- TRBV7-3 ASSLGDTGELF
- TRBV14 ASSPWRGNEQF
- TRBV7-2 ASTPQGTGELF
TRBD1 TRBV7-9 ASSLVGTDGEAF
- TRBV6-1 ASSSLRVGEQY
TRBD1 TRBV7-7 ASSPTGGNEQF
- TRBV10-3 AISSDSSYEQY
TRBD1 TRBV28 ASSSTQGVENIQY
- TRBV20-1 SASGDTRAEETQY